Below are 3 T cell receptor beta chains sequenced from a single sample in a study of blood T cell repertoires in COVID-19. Sequencing used immunoSEQ multiplex PCR; TCRdb keeps in-frame clones, though not all of them. The data show about 120,000 clones, about 85% seen once. The sample comprised peripheral blood. Receptors were obtained from a woman aged 80 or over with acute or convalescent COVID-19.

This clone was seen only a few times. The J gene is TRBJ1-1, the V gene TRBV6-1, with 9 bases lining up with TRBD1. This CDR3 comprises 13 residues. J was trimmed by 10 bases and V by 3 bases; bases with no gene match: 6. CDR1 MNHNS and CDR2 SASEGT come from the germline V gene. CDR3 residues: CASSEVQGAVAFF. DNA of the CDR3: TGTGCCAGCAGTGAGGTACAGGGGGCTGTAGCTTTCTTT.

This clone has just one count. The chain joins TRBV6-5 to TRBJ2-2; maybe TRBD2 (6 bases). CDR1 and CDR2 from the germline V gene are MNHEY and SVGAGI. The germline V and J ends were trimmed by 8 bases and 6 bases, with 16 bases remaining between them. The CDR3 covers 14 residues. The CDR3 is CASSRDFLSGELFF. CDR3 nucleotide sequence: TGTGCCAGCTCCCGGGACTTTTTATCCGGGGAGCTGTTTTTT.

The chain combines TRBV20-1 with TRBJ2-7, with D possibly being TRBD2 (6 bases). In germline, CDR1 is DFQATT, CDR2 SNEGSKA (reference sequence). CDR3 length equals 12 residues. V lost 3 bases and J 7 bases, leaving 13 bases between the germline ends. The CDR3 reads CSASAGRQEQYF. The CDR3 coding sequence is TGCAGTGCTAGTGCGGGGAGGCAGGAGCAGTACTTC.